The 13 T cell receptor beta chains given below trace back to one sample, sequenced in a study of T cell responses to AZD1222 COVID-19 vaccine (TCRdb year 2021). What this sample's time point label stands for: baseline before first vaccination. Libraries were prepared through the immunoSEQ multiplex PCR assay. In its TCRdb copy, this immuneACCESS table keeps in-frame sequences only and misses some clones. Where compared with another copy, unresolved V genes explain less than half of these, and the others have no known cause. A total of some 100,000 clones appear in this sample, roughly nine tenths of them only once. Together, the top ten hold about 1.5% of the sample. Here the sequenced sample was peripheral blood, taken on day 0 of AZD1222 vaccination. The receptors were gathered from an adult in good health.

The chain uses TRBV19 and TRBJ1-5; no reliable D call. Germline-derived CDR1 and CDR2 are LNHDA and SQIVND (reference sequence). V was trimmed by 4 bases and J by 5 bases, leaving 6 bases between them. The CDR3 spans 12 residues. The CDR3 DNA follows: TGTGCCAGTAGTACGGTTTATCAGCCCCAGCATTTT. This encodes CASSTVYQPQHF. Using reference TRBV19 and TRBJ1-5 for the parts outside the CDR3, the full variable domain is DGGITQSPKYLFRKEGQNVTLSCEQNLNHDAMYWYRQDPGQGLRLIYYSQIVNDFQKGDIAEGYSVSREKKESFPLTVTSAQKNPTAFYLCASSTVYQPQHFGDGTRLSIL.

The J gene is TRBJ1-2, the V gene TRBV2; the D gene is possibly TRBD1 (6 bases). This CDR3 region has 14 residues. Germline loops: CDR1 SNHLY, CDR2 FYNNEI. Trimming removed 10 bases from V and 4 bases from J, with 19 bases in between. This CDR3 is CATSGGPRTYGYTF. CDR3 sequence (DNA): TGTGCCACTTCGGGGGGCCCCAGGACCTATGGCTACACCTTC.

The chain uses TRBV7-9 and TRBJ1-1; D gene ambiguous. This CDR3 contains 13 residues. CDR1 is SEHNR and CDR2 is FQNEAQ in the germline V gene (reference sequence). The germline V and J ends were trimmed by 6 bases and 11 bases, with 19 bases remaining between them. Here the CDR3 reads CASSPRAGRWAFF. CDR3 coding DNA: TGTGCCAGCAGTCCTAGAGCGGGAAGGTGGGCTTTCTTT.

This chain uses TRBV6-5 with TRBJ1-1; no reliable D call. The length of the CDR3 is 13 residues. Looked up from germline, CDR1 is MNHEY and CDR2 is SVGAGI. CDR3 sequence: CVTSFRSLAEAFF. CDR3 DNA sequence: TGTGTCACATCGTTCAGAAGCCTCGCTGAAGCTTTCTTT.

The DNA for the CDR3 is TGTGCCAGCGTTGGACAGGGGGACGGCTACACCTTC. Its translation is CASVGQGDGYTF. This chain uses TRBV12-3 or TRBV12-4 with TRBJ1-2; TRBD1 aligns across 10 bases. V dropped 8 bases and J dropped 8; count of bases not matched to a gene: 5. This CDR3 spans 12 amino acids.

The gene calls are TRBV30 and TRBJ1-2; no definite D call. Per germline, CDR1 GTSNPN and CDR2 SVGIG (reference sequence). CDR3 size: 12 residues. V lost 3 bases to trimming and J lost 4 bases, with 9 bases between them. The CDR3 coding sequence is TGTGCCTGGAGGGTCAGCCTCTATGGCTACACCTTC. Protein: CAWRVSLYGYTF.

V gene TRBV2 combines with J gene TRBJ2-2; possible D gene TRBD1, 6 bases. The CDR3 runs 14 residues. The germline V gene encodes CDR1 SNHLY and CDR2 FYNNEI. Trimming left V 8 bases short and J 8 bases short, with 18 bases between. The CDR3 region has the DNA TGTGCCAGCTTCCGGGACACTTCCCCGGGGGAGCTGTTTTTT. This gives the protein CASFRDTSPGELFF.

The V gene is TRBV10-1, the J gene TRBJ1-5; 10 bases are shared with TRBD1. The CDR3 covers 14 residues. Per the germline V gene, CDR1 is WNHNN and CDR2 is SYGVQD (reference sequence). Trimming removed 6 bases from V and 5 bases from J; junction bases left unmatched: 4. CDR3 coding DNA: TGCGCCAGCAGCCCCGGGACAGGGGATCAGCCCCAGCATTTT. It yields the protein CASSPGTGDQPQHF.

The V gene is TRBV12-5, the J gene TRBJ1-1, with D perhaps TRBD1 (5 bases). The V end was cut by 5 bases, the J end by 8 bases, with 21 bases between. This CDR3 is built from 15 residues. From germline, CDR1 is LGHNT and CDR2 FRNRAP. In DNA form, the CDR3 reads TGTGCTAGTGGTGCCTCCCCAGGGAGGACTACCGAAGCTTTCTTT. This encodes CASGASPGRTTEAFF.

V is TRBV6-5 and J is TRBJ2-1; 7 nucleotides line up with TRBD2. The V gene end was trimmed by 6 bases and the J gene end by 5 bases; junction bases not matched to a gene: 4. Germline assignment: CDR1 MNHEY and CDR2 SVGAGI. This CDR3 contains 13 residues. In DNA form, the CDR3 reads TGTGCCAGCAGGCCCGGGGGGAACAATGAGCAGTTCTTC. It translates to CASRPGGNNEQFF.

This clone was observed a few times. In DNA, the CDR3 is TGTGCCAGCAGCTTATTACGGGGAAACACTGAAGCTTTCTTT. It specifies CASSLLRGNTEAFF. The rearrangement uses TRBV11-2 and TRBJ1-1; D uncertain. Trimming took 2 bases from V and 2 from J, leaving 9 bases between them. Germline lookup yields CDR1 SGHAT and CDR2 FQNNGV. The CDR3 length is 14 residues. Supplemented by reference TRBV11-2 and TRBJ1-1, the full variable domain reads EAGVAQSPRYKIIEKRQSVAFWCNPISGHATLYWYQQILGQGPKLLIQFQNNGVVDDSQLPKDRFSAERLKGVDSTLKIQPAKLEDSAVYLCASSLLRGNTEAFFGQGTRLTVV.

This clone occurred a few times. The chain joins TRBV2 to TRBJ1-2; 7 bases line up with TRBD1. From germline, CDR1 is SNHLY and CDR2 FYNNEI. The CDR3 contains 14 residues. With V trimmed by 2 bases and J by 7 bases, 7 bases remained unmatched. The CDR3 bases are TGTGCCAGCAGTGAATTTGGGGACAGAGGTGGCTACACCTTC. This codes for CASSEFGDRGGYTF.

V is TRBV5-8 and J is TRBJ2-1; D may match TRBD1 or TRBD2 (5 bases each). The V gene lost 4 bases and the J gene lost 2 bases, with 16 bases spanning the gap. The CDR3 is 16 residues long. The germline gives CDR1 SGHTS, CDR2 YDEGEE. CDR3 nucleotide sequence: TGTGCCAGCAGCCGACCCGGGACCCGGGCCTACAATGAGCAGTTCTTC. Translated, it gives CASSRPGTRAYNEQFF.